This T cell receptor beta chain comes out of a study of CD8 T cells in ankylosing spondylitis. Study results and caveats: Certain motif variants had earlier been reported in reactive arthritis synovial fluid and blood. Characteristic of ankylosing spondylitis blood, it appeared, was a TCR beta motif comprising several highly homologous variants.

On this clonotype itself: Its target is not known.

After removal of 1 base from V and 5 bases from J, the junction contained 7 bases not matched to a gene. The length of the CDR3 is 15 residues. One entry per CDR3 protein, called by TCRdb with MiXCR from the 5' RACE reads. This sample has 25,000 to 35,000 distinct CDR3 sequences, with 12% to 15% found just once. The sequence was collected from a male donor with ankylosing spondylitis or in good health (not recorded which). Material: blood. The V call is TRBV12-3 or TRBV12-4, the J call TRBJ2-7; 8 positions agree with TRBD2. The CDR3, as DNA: TGTGCCAGCAGTTTAGGACGGGAGGGCCTACACGAGCAGTACTTC. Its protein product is CASSLGREGLHEQYF.